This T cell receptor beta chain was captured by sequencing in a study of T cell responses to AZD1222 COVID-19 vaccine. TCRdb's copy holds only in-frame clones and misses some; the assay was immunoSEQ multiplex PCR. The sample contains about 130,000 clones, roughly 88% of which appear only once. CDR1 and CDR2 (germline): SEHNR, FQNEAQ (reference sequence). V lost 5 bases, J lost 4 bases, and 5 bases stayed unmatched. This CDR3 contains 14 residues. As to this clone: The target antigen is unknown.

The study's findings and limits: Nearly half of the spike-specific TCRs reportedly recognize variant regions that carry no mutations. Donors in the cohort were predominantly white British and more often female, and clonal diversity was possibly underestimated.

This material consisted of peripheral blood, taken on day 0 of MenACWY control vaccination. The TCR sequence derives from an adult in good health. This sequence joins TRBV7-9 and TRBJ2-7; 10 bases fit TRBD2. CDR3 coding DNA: TGTGCCAGCAGCCACCGGACTAGCGGATACGAGCAGTACTTC. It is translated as CASSHRTSGYEQYF.